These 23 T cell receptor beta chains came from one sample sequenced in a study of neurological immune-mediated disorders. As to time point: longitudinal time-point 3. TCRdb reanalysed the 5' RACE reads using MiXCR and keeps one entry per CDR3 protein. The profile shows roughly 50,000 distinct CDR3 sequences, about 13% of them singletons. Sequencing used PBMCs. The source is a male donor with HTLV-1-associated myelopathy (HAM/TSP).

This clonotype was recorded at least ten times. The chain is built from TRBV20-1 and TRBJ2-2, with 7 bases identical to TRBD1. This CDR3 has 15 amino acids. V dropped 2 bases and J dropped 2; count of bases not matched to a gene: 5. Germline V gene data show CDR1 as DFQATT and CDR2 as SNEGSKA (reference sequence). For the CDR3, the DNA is TGCAGTGCTAGAAACAGGGGAAGAAACACCGGGGAGCTGTTTTTT. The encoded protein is CSARNRGRNTGELFF.

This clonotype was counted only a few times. The CDR3: CASSVFAEQYF. CDR3 in DNA: TGTGCCAGCAGCGTTTTTGCCGAGCAGTACTTC. The chain has TRBV7-2 and TRBJ2-7, with D hard to call. In germline, CDR1 is SGHTA, CDR2 FQGNSA. CDR3 size: 11 residues. V lost 5 bases and J 6 bases, leaving 8 bases between the germline ends.

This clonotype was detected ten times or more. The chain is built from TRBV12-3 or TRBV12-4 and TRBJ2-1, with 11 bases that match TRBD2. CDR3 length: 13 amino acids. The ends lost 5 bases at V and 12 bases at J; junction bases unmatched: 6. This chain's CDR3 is CASSDTSGGTQFF. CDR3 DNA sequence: TGTGCCAGCAGTGATACTAGCGGGGGTACGCAGTTCTTC.

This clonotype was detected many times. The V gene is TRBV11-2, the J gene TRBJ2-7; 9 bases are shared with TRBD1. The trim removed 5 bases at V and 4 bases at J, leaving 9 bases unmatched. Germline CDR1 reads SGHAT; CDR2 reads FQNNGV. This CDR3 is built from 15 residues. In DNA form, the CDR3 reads TGTGCCAGCAGCCGTTCGGGACAGGGCGTTTACGAGCAGTACTTC. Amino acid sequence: CASSRSGQGVYEQYF.

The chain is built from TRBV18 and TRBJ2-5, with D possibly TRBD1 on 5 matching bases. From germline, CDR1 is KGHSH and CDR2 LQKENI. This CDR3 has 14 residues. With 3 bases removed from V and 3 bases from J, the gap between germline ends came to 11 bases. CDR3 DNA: TGTGCCAGCTCACCGCCAGGGCCGGAAGAGACCCAGTACTTC. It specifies CASSPPGPEETQYF. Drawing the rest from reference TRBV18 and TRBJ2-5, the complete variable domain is NAGVMQNPRHLVRRRGQEARLRCSPMKGHSHVYWYRQLPEEGLKFMVYLQKENIIDESGMPKERFSAEFPKEGPSILRIQQVVRGDSAAYFCASSPPGPEETQYFGPGTRLLVL.

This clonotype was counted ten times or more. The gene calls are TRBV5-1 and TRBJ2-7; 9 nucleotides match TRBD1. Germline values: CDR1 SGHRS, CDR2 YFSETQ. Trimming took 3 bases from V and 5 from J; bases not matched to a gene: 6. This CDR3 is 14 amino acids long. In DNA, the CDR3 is TGCGCCAGCAGCTCGACAGGGGGTATTAACGAGCAGTACTTC. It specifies CASSSTGGINEQYF.

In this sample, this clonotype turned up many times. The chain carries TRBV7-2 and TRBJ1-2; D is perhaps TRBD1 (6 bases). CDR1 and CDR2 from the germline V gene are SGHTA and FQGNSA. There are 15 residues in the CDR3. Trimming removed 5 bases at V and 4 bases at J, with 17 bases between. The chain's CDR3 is CASSPPPGAGYGYTF. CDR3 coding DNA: TGTGCCAGCAGCCCGCCCCCAGGGGCGGGCTATGGCTACACCTTC.

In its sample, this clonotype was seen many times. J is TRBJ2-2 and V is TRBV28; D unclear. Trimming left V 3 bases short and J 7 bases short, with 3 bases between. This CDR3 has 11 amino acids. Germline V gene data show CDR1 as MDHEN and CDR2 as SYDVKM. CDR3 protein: CASSFFGELFF. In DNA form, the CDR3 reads TGTGCCAGCAGTTTTTTCGGGGAGCTGTTTTTT.

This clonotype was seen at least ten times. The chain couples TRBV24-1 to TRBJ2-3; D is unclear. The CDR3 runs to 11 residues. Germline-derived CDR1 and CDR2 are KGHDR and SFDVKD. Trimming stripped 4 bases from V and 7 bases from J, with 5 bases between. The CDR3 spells CATSDENTQYF. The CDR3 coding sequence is TGTGCCACCAGTGACGAAAATACGCAGTATTTT.

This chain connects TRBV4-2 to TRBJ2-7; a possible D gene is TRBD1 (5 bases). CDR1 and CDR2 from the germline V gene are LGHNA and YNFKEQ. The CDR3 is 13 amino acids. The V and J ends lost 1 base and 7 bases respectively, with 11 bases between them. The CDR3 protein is CASSQVLRGEQYF. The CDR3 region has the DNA TGTGCCAGCAGCCAAGTTTTAAGGGGAGAGCAGTACTTC.

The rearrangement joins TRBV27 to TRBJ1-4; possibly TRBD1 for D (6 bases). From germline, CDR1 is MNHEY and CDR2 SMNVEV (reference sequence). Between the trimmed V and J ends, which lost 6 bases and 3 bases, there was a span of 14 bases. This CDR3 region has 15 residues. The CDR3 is CASSRGAGPNEKLFF. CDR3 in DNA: TGTGCCAGCAGCCGGGGGGCAGGTCCTAATGAAAAACTGTTTTTT.

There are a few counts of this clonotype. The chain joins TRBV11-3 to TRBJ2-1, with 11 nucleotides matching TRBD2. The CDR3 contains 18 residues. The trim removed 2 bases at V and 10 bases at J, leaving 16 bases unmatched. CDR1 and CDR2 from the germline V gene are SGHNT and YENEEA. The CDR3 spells CASSLFGTSGGPYLEQFF. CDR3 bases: TGTGCCAGCAGCTTATTTGGAACTAGCGGGGGCCCGTATTTAGAGCAGTTCTTC.

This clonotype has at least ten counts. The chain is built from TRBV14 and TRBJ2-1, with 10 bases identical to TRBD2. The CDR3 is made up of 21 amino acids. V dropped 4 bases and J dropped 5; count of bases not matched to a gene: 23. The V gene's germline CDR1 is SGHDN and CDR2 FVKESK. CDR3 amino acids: CASSRMSGGAFSGIANNEQFF. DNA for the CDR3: TGTGCCAGCAGCCGGATGAGCGGGGGGGCCTTTTCGGGAATTGCTAACAATGAGCAGTTCTTC.

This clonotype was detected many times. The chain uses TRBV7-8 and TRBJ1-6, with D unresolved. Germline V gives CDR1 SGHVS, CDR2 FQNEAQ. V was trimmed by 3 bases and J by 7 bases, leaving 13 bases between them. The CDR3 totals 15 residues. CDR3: CASSFRDRANSPLHF. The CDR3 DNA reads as TGTGCCAGCAGCTTCCGTGATAGGGCCAATTCACCCCTCCACTTT. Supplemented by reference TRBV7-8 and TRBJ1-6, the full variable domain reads GAGVSQSPRYKVAKRGQDVALRCDPISGHVSLFWYQQALGQGPEFLTYFQNEAQLDKSGLPSDRFFAERPEGSVSTLKIQRTQQEDSAVYLCASSFRDRANSPLHFGNGTRLTVT.

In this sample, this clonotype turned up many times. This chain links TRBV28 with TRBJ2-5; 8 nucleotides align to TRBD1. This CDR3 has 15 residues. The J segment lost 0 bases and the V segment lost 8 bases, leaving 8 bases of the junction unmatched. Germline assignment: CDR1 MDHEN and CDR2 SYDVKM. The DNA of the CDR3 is TGTGCCAGCGGACAGGGACAGACCTACCAAGAGACCCAGTACTTC. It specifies CASGQGQTYQETQYF.

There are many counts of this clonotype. DNA for the CDR3: TGTGCCAGCAGTCCCGGGAGAATGAACACTGAAGCTTTCTTT. Translation: CASSPGRMNTEAFF. The chain has TRBV6-1 and TRBJ1-1; D is uncertain. The length of the CDR3 is 14 residues. The V gene lost 5 bases and the J gene lost 0 bases, with 10 bases spanning the gap. CDR1 MNHNS and CDR2 SASEGT come from the germline V gene.

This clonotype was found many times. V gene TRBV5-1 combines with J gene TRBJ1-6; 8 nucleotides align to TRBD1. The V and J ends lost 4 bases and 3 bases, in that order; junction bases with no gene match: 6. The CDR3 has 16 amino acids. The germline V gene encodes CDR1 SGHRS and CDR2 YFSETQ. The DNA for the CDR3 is TGCGCCAGCAGCGCTGGACAGGGAAACTATAATTCACCCCTCCACTTT. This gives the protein CASSAGQGNYNSPLHF.

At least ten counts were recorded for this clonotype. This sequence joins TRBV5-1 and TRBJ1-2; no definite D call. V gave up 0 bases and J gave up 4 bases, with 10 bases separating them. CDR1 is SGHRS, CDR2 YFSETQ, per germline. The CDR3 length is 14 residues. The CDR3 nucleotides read TGCGCCAGCAGCTTGGGCGCAGTTGGCTATGGCTACACCTTC. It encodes CASSLGAVGYGYTF.

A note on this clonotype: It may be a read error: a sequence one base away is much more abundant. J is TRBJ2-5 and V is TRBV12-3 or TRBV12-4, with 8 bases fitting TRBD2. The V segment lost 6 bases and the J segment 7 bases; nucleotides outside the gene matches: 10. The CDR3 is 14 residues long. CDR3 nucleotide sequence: TGTGCCAGCAGCAAAGGATCCGGGAGGGGGACCCAGTACTTC. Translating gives CASSKGSGRGTQYF.

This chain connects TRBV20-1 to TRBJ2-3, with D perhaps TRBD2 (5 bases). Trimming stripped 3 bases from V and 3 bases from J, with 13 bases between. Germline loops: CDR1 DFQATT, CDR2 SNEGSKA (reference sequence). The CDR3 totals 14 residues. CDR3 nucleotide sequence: TGCAGTGCTAGTCCCGCGGGTCTGACAGATACGCAGTATTTT. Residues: CSASPAGLTDTQYF.

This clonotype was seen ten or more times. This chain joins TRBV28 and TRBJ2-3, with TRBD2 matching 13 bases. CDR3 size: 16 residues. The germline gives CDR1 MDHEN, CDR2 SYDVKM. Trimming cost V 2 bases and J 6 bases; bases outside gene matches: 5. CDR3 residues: CASSLGTSGARDTQYF. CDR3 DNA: TGTGCCAGCAGTTTAGGGACTAGCGGGGCGCGGGATACGCAGTATTTT.

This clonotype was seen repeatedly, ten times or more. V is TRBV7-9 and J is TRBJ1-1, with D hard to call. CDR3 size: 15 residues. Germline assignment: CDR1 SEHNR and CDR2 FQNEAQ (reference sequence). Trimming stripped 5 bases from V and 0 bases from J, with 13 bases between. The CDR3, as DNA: TGTGCCAGCAGCGACACTGGGGTAATGAACACTGAAGCTTTCTTT. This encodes CASSDTGVMNTEAFF.

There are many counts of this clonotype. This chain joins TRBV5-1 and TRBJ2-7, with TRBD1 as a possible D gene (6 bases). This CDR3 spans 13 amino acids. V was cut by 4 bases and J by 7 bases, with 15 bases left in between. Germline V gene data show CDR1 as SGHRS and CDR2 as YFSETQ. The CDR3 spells CASSTNRVGEQYF. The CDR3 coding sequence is TGCGCCAGCAGCACCAACAGGGTCGGGGAGCAGTACTTC.